The rows below give T cell receptor beta chains drawn from one sample of a study of blood T cells in healthy people across ages. TCRdb re-called the 5' RACE reads with MiXCR, one entry per CDR3 protein. In the table there are about 680,000 distinct CDR3 sequences, around 48% of which are singletons. Material for sequencing was blood. The receptors shown here come from a woman aged 55-69 years in good health. CDR3s include the opening cysteine and the closing phenylalanine or tryptophan. A D gene is named only where the DNA matches it firmly. Only some rows state a clone size, as once, few, many or a class for expanded clones.

v_call: TRBV18; clone_size: NA; j_call: TRBJ2-5; d_call: NA; cdr3_aa: CASSPPDTETQYF; cdr3_nt: TGTGCCAGCTCACCACCTGATACAGAGACCCAGTACTTC
v_call: TRBV6-2/TRBV6-3; clone_size: once; j_call: TRBJ1-2; d_call: NA; cdr3_aa: CASSYSTGNAYGYTF; cdr3_nt: TGTGCCAGCAGTTACTCTACCGGGAACGCCTATGGCTACACCTTC
v_call: TRBV4-3; clone_size: many; j_call: TRBJ2-1; d_call: TRBD2; cdr3_aa: CASSQDRTSGSRRQFF; cdr3_nt: TGCGCCAGCAGCCAAGATCGAACTAGCGGGAGTCGGAGGCAGTTCTTC
v_call: TRBV6-6; clone_size: once; j_call: TRBJ1-5; d_call: NA; cdr3_aa: CASSWQALNQPQHF; cdr3_nt: TGTGCCAGCAGTTGGCAGGCGCTTAATCAGCCCCAGCATTTT
v_call: TRBV20-1; clone_size: many; j_call: TRBJ2-1; d_call: NA; cdr3_aa: CSATTTYNEQFF; cdr3_nt: TGCAGTGCTACAACGACCTACAATGAGCAGTTCTTC
v_call: TRBV29-1; clone_size: many; j_call: TRBJ2-1; d_call: TRBD2; cdr3_aa: CSVEDTGRASRNEQFF; cdr3_nt: TGCAGCGTTGAAGATACCGGGAGGGCCTCTCGGAATGAGCAGTTCTTC
v_call: TRBV4-3; clone_size: NA; j_call: TRBJ1-4; d_call: NA; cdr3_aa: CASSRQTTTNEKLFF; cdr3_nt: TGCGCCAGCAGCCGACAGACGACAACTAATGAAAAACTGTTTTTT
v_call: TRBV6-2/TRBV6-3; clone_size: NA; j_call: TRBJ2-6; d_call: TRBD2; cdr3_aa: CASTGLAGSGANVLTF; cdr3_nt: TGTGCCAGCACCGGTCTAGCGGGATCTGGGGCCAACGTCCTGACTTTC
v_call: TRBV7-9; clone_size: NA; j_call: TRBJ2-1; d_call: TRBD2; cdr3_aa: CASSPPGAGAHNEQFF; cdr3_nt: TGTGCCAGCAGCCCGCCAGGAGCGGGAGCCCACAATGAGCAGTTCTTC
v_call: TRBV5-1; clone_size: few; j_call: TRBJ2-3; d_call: TRBD1; cdr3_aa: CASSLNGQGASDTQYF; cdr3_nt: TGCGCCAGCAGCTTAAATGGACAGGGGGCTTCAGATACGCAGTATTTT
v_call: TRBV28; clone_size: few; j_call: TRBJ2-5; d_call: NA; cdr3_aa: CASSLGQSGETQYF; cdr3_nt: TGTGCCAGCAGTTTAGGACAGTCTGGGGAGACCCAGTACTTC
v_call: TRBV5-1; clone_size: NA; j_call: TRBJ2-4; d_call: NA; cdr3_aa: CASSFSSRSLRNEQYF; cdr3_nt: TGCGCCAGCAGCTTTAGCTCGCGGTCGTTACGGAATGAGCAGTACTTC
v_call: TRBV29-1; clone_size: NA; j_call: TRBJ1-2; d_call: TRBD1; cdr3_aa: CSVVGQGGGGYTF; cdr3_nt: TGCAGCGTTGTGGGACAGGGGGGGGGTGGCTACACCTTC
v_call: TRBV28; clone_size: few; j_call: TRBJ2-5; d_call: NA; cdr3_aa: CASSLHPEKETQYF; cdr3_nt: TGTGCCAGTAGTTTACACCCCGAAAAAGAGACCCAGTACTTC
v_call: TRBV6-2/TRBV6-3; clone_size: NA; j_call: TRBJ2-7; d_call: TRBD1; cdr3_aa: CASKSGQVSYEQYF; cdr3_nt: TGTGCCAGCAAATCCGGACAGGTCTCCTACGAGCAGTACTTC
v_call: TRBV7-3; clone_size: NA; j_call: TRBJ2-2; d_call: NA; cdr3_aa: CASSLTARGGPDTGELFF; cdr3_nt: TGTGCCAGCAGCTTAACCGCACGGGGCGGCCCTGACACCGGGGAGCTGTTTTTT
v_call: TRBV5-1; clone_size: few; j_call: TRBJ2-7; d_call: NA; cdr3_aa: CASSPWAGSSYNEQYF; cdr3_nt: TGCGCCAGCAGCCCCTGGGCCGGGAGCTCCTACAATGAGCAGTACTTC
v_call: TRBV5-1; clone_size: many; j_call: TRBJ2-6; d_call: NA; cdr3_aa: CASSGGHSGANVLTF; cdr3_nt: TGCGCCAGCAGTGGGGGCCATTCTGGGGCCAACGTCCTGACTTTC
v_call: TRBV12-3/TRBV12-4; clone_size: NA; j_call: TRBJ1-6; d_call: NA; cdr3_aa: CASSFRSGHNNSPLHF; cdr3_nt: TGTGCCAGCAGTTTTAGGTCGGGACACAATAATTCACCCCTCCACTTT
v_call: TRBV20-1; clone_size: once; j_call: TRBJ2-1; d_call: NA; cdr3_aa: CSAGGIETQFF; cdr3_nt: TGCAGTGCTGGGGGGATAGAGACCCAGTTCTTC
v_call: TRBV20-1; clone_size: NA; j_call: TRBJ2-5; d_call: TRBD2; cdr3_aa: CSAQPGLAGETQYF; cdr3_nt: TGCAGTGCCCAACCGGGACTAGCGGGAGAGACCCAGTACTTC
v_call: TRBV7-2; clone_size: NA; j_call: TRBJ2-7; d_call: NA; cdr3_aa: CASSLFQRQGVHEQYF; cdr3_nt: TGTGCCAGCAGCTTATTTCAGCGGCAAGGGGTCCACGAGCAGTACTTC
v_call: TRBV25-1; clone_size: few; j_call: TRBJ1-2; d_call: TRBD1; cdr3_aa: CASEDRGQRGYTF; cdr3_nt: TGTGCCAGCGAGGACAGGGGGCAAAGAGGCTACACCTTC
v_call: TRBV20-1; clone_size: once; j_call: TRBJ1-1; d_call: NA; cdr3_aa: CSARRGGTEAFF; cdr3_nt: TGCAGTGCTCGGCGAGGGGGAACTGAAGCTTTCTTT
v_call: TRBV20-1; clone_size: many; j_call: TRBJ1-2; d_call: NA; cdr3_aa: CSARDPTGRRDGYTF; cdr3_nt: TGCAGTGCTAGAGATCCAACAGGGAGGCGCGATGGCTACACCTTC
v_call: TRBV3-1; clone_size: NA; j_call: TRBJ1-2; d_call: TRBD1; cdr3_aa: CASSPRTGGNYGYTF; cdr3_nt: TGTGCCAGCAGCCCCCGGACAGGGGGTAACTATGGCTACACCTTC
v_call: TRBV29-1; clone_size: NA; j_call: TRBJ2-7; d_call: TRBD2; cdr3_aa: CSVEDGGLGAYEQYF; cdr3_nt: TGCAGCGTTGAAGATGGGGGACTAGGGGCCTACGAGCAGTACTTC
v_call: TRBV4-2; clone_size: NA; j_call: TRBJ1-2; d_call: NA; cdr3_aa: CASSQDISMPGYTF; cdr3_nt: TGTGCCAGCAGCCAAGATATCTCTATGCCAGGCTACACCTTC
v_call: TRBV4-3; clone_size: NA; j_call: TRBJ1-4; d_call: NA; cdr3_aa: CASSQDSAFATNEKLFF; cdr3_nt: TGCGCCAGCAGCCAAGATTCGGCATTCGCAACTAATGAAAAACTGTTTTTT
v_call: TRBV5-1; clone_size: NA; j_call: TRBJ2-7; d_call: TRBD2; cdr3_aa: CASSVTSGRAPYEQYF; cdr3_nt: TGCGCCAGCAGCGTAACAAGCGGGAGGGCCCCCTACGAGCAGTACTTC
v_call: TRBV25-1; clone_size: NA; j_call: TRBJ2-3; d_call: TRBD2; cdr3_aa: CASGVGLAGGDTQYF; cdr3_nt: TGTGCCAGTGGCGTTGGACTAGCGGGAGGGGATACGCAGTATTTT
v_call: TRBV6-1; clone_size: NA; j_call: TRBJ2-4; d_call: NA; cdr3_aa: CASSTNQGGSDKNIQYF; cdr3_nt: TGTGCCAGCAGTACGAACCAAGGGGGAAGTGACAAAAACATTCAGTACTTC
v_call: TRBV12-3/TRBV12-4; clone_size: NA; j_call: TRBJ2-7; d_call: TRBD1; cdr3_aa: CASSLWDRGPYEQYF; cdr3_nt: TGTGCCAGCAGTTTATGGGACAGGGGGCCCTACGAGCAGTACTTC
v_call: TRBV7-2; clone_size: NA; j_call: TRBJ1-6; d_call: TRBD1; cdr3_aa: CASSLATGLSPLHF; cdr3_nt: TGTGCCAGCAGCTTGGCGACAGGGCTTTCACCCCTCCACTTT
v_call: TRBV29-1; clone_size: NA; j_call: TRBJ2-3; d_call: NA; cdr3_aa: CSVEGEDSSSTDTQYF; cdr3_nt: TGCAGCGTTGAGGGGGAAGACAGTTCTAGCACAGATACGCAGTATTTT
v_call: TRBV12-3/TRBV12-4; clone_size: few; j_call: TRBJ2-5; d_call: TRBD2; cdr3_aa: CASSSIAGGKETQYF; cdr3_nt: TGTGCCAGCAGTTCCATAGCGGGAGGGAAGGAGACCCAGTACTTC
v_call: TRBV7-9; clone_size: NA; j_call: TRBJ2-1; d_call: NA; cdr3_aa: CASSPYEGVRYNEQFF; cdr3_nt: TGTGCCAGCAGCCCATATGAAGGCGTAAGATACAATGAGCAGTTCTTC
v_call: TRBV28; clone_size: NA; j_call: TRBJ2-3; d_call: NA; cdr3_aa: CASSLLEVSTDTQYF; cdr3_nt: TGTGCCAGCAGTTTGTTGGAGGTTAGCACAGATACGCAGTATTTT
v_call: TRBV7-2; clone_size: once; j_call: TRBJ1-4; d_call: TRBD1; cdr3_aa: CASSPGTGEEKLFF; cdr3_nt: TGTGCCAGCAGCCCCGGGACAGGGGAGGAAAAACTGTTTTTT
v_call: TRBV5-1; clone_size: few; j_call: TRBJ2-1; d_call: NA; cdr3_aa: CASSLAGDNEQFF; cdr3_nt: TGTGCCAGCAGCTTAGCCGGGGACAATGAGCAGTTCTTC
v_call: TRBV7-9; clone_size: NA; j_call: TRBJ1-5; d_call: NA; cdr3_aa: CASSLGGGLGPQHF; cdr3_nt: TGTGCCAGCAGCTTAGGAGGGGGGCTAGGGCCCCAGCATTTT
v_call: TRBV9; clone_size: NA; j_call: TRBJ2-4; d_call: NA; cdr3_aa: CASSPPPSQGAKNIQYF; cdr3_nt: TGTGCCAGCAGCCCCCCCCCCAGCCAGGGGGCCAAAAACATTCAGTACTTC
v_call: TRBV5-1; clone_size: NA; j_call: TRBJ2-7; d_call: NA; cdr3_aa: CASRGGGQAYEQYF; cdr3_nt: TGCGCCAGCAGAGGGGGGGGACAAGCCTACGAGCAGTACTTC
v_call: TRBV25-1; clone_size: NA; j_call: TRBJ2-3; d_call: NA; cdr3_aa: CAASQSATDTQYF; cdr3_nt: TGTGCCGCCAGTCAGTCAGCTACAGATACGCAGTATTTT
v_call: TRBV15; clone_size: NA; j_call: TRBJ1-6; d_call: TRBD1; cdr3_aa: CATSRVAGQGVSYNSPLHF; cdr3_nt: TGTGCCACCAGCAGAGTCGCGGGACAGGGAGTATCCTATAATTCACCCCTCCACTTT
v_call: TRBV21-1; clone_size: few; j_call: TRBJ2-5; d_call: NA; cdr3_aa: CASSQGKTQYF; cdr3_nt: TGTGCCAGCAGCCAGGGAAAGACCCAGTACTTC
v_call: TRBV7-2; clone_size: few; j_call: TRBJ1-2; d_call: NA; cdr3_aa: CASSSPGGRSYGYTF; cdr3_nt: TGTGCCAGCAGCTCTCCAGGAGGCAGGTCGTATGGCTACACCTTC
v_call: TRBV9; clone_size: NA; j_call: TRBJ2-1; d_call: NA; cdr3_aa: CASSVVGSDYNEQFF; cdr3_nt: TGTGCCAGCAGCGTAGTGGGTAGCGACTACAATGAGCAGTTCTTC
v_call: TRBV6-6; clone_size: NA; j_call: TRBJ2-7; d_call: NA; cdr3_aa: CASEGVDYEQYF; cdr3_nt: TGTGCCAGTGAGGGGGTCGACTACGAGCAGTACTTC
v_call: TRBV2; clone_size: NA; j_call: TRBJ1-2; d_call: NA; cdr3_aa: CASSFGQYGYTF; cdr3_nt: TGTGCCAGCAGTTTTGGGCAGTATGGCTACACCTTC
v_call: TRBV20-1; clone_size: few; j_call: TRBJ1-1; d_call: TRBD1; cdr3_aa: CSASAQGAWTEAFF; cdr3_nt: TGCAGTGCTAGTGCACAGGGGGCCTGGACTGAAGCTTTCTTT
v_call: TRBV10-3; clone_size: few; j_call: TRBJ1-2; d_call: TRBD1; cdr3_aa: CAISEWTGAHGYTF; cdr3_nt: TGTGCCATCAGTGAGTGGACAGGGGCCCATGGCTACACCTTC
v_call: TRBV7-2; clone_size: many; j_call: TRBJ2-7; d_call: TRBD2; cdr3_aa: CASSLNDGAGGNRGEQYF; cdr3_nt: TGTGCCAGCAGCTTAAATGACGGCGCGGGAGGAAACCGCGGCGAGCAGTACTTC
v_call: TRBV28; clone_size: NA; j_call: TRBJ1-4; d_call: NA; cdr3_aa: CASSSRAATNEKLFF; cdr3_nt: TGTGCCAGCAGTTCCCGGGCCGCAACTAATGAAAAACTGTTTTTT
v_call: TRBV6-6; clone_size: NA; j_call: TRBJ2-5; d_call: NA; cdr3_aa: CASSYGESGEQYF; cdr3_nt: TGTGCCAGCAGTTACGGGGAGTCGGGGGAGCAGTACTTC
v_call: TRBV27; clone_size: few; j_call: TRBJ2-3; d_call: NA; cdr3_aa: CASTSLGVSIDTQYF; cdr3_nt: TGTGCCAGCACCTCCTTAGGCGTGTCAATAGATACGCAGTATTTT
v_call: TRBV3-1; clone_size: NA; j_call: TRBJ2-3; d_call: NA; cdr3_aa: CASSLTGGSDTQYF; cdr3_nt: TGTGCCAGCAGCCTAACTGGGGGCTCCGATACGCAGTATTTT
v_call: TRBV5-1; clone_size: NA; j_call: TRBJ2-5; d_call: NA; cdr3_aa: CASSGGRSGGETQYF; cdr3_nt: TGCGCCAGTAGCGGAGGGAGGTCCGGGGGAGAGACCCAGTACTTC
v_call: TRBV6-2/TRBV6-3; clone_size: many; j_call: TRBJ1-1; d_call: NA; cdr3_aa: CASSYGPYTEAFF; cdr3_nt: TGTGCCAGCAGTTACGGCCCCTACACTGAAGCTTTCTTT